One TCR beta chain is described in this entry. The antigen is not known. One end of the junction fails to match germline, which may point to a read error. The data belong to a study of cytomegalovirus exposure and HLA in healthy donors. Amplification used 60 Vbeta primers and 13 Jbeta primers. The protocol was immunoSEQ multiplex PCR, while the TCRdb copy is restricted to in-frame clones and leaves out a portion. Of approximately 210,000 clones in the sample, about three quarters are singletons; the top ten hold less than 2%. Broader study findings: Later analysis demonstrated an association between a missense DCLRE1C variant and TCR beta V- and J-gene trimming.

Per germline, CDR1 SEHNR and CDR2 FQNEAQ (reference sequence). This CDR3 is built from 13 residues. Sequences were obtained from PBMCs. V gene TRBV7-9 combines with J gene TRBJ2-7, with D perhaps TRBD2 (6 bases). The receptor's source is a male donor in good health and CMV-seronegative. CDR3 loop: CSSSPPGAYEQYF. DNA of the CDR3: TGTTCCAGCAGCCCCCCGGGGGCCTACGAGCAGTACTTC.